The clone carrying this TCR beta chain appeared many times. Patients picked for sequencing had shown CD8+CD57+ cell expansion detected by flow cytometry. Template material for TCR beta VDJ and CDR3 profiling consisted of genomic DNA. TCRdb re-analysed the reads in MiXCR, keeping a single row per CDR3 protein. The sample shows 150,000 or so distinct CDR3 sequences, around half of them seen only once. These data are taken from a study of CD8+CD57+ T cells in acquired aplastic anemia. Looking at the study overall: Across the sorted CD4+ and CD8+ cells, DNA amounts averaged around 3.2 ug.

The germline gives CDR1 LGHDT, CDR2 YNNKEL (reference sequence). The CDR3 contains 14 residues. Trimming took off 0 bases at V and 6 bases at J, with 9 bases between the two ends. Sequenced material: sorted CD4+, CD8+, or CD8+CD57+ T cells (not recorded which) from PBMCs. This TCR derives from a human donor with aplastic anemia. The chain links TRBV3-1 to TRBJ1-5, with unresolved D. CDR3: CASSQDESSQPQHF. The CDR3 DNA reads TGTGCCAGCAGCCAAGATGAGAGTAGTCAGCCCCAGCATTTT.